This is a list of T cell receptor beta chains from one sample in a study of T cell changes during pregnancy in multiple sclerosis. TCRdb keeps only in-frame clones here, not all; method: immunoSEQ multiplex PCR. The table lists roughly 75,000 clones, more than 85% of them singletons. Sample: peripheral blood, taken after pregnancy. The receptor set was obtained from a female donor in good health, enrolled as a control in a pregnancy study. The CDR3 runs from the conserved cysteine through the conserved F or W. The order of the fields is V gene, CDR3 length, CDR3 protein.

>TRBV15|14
CATSRDTGFQPQHF
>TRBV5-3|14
CARSTNTSGSEQFF
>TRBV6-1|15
CASSGDRSAGYGYTF
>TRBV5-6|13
CASSLVASVKDFF
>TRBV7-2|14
CASSLVPGIYGYTF
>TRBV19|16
CASSIWGGKLQETQYF
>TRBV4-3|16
CASSQDRRDGPYEQYF
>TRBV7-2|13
CASSTGGRETQYF
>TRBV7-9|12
CASSLESVEQYF
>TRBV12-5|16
CASGLVLRGLNTEAFF
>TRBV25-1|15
CASSTRRATREGYTF
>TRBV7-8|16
CASSFHMGPSYNEQFF
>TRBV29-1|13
CSVDRDRGETQYF
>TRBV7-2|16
CASRRPTSGVPYEQYF
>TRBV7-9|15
CASSLGAAGVYGYTF
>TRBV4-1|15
CASSGHQGLGYEQYF